This T cell receptor (beta chain) was found in a study of CD8 T cells in ankylosing spondylitis. TCRdb fed the 5' RACE reads into MiXCR, producing one record per CDR3 protein. In the table there are fewer than 250,000 distinct CDR3 sequences, under 35% of which are singletons. The sample taken for sequencing was blood, either unsorted or a sorted T cell fraction (not recorded which). This clonotype was sampled from a male donor with ankylosing spondylitis or in good health (not recorded which).

The CDR3 is CASSYGGDQPQHF. The CDR3 coding sequence is TGTGCCAGCAGCTACGGGGGAGATCAGCCCCAGCATTTT. The rearrangement uses TRBV5-6 and TRBJ1-5; tentatively, D is TRBD1 (5 bases). V gave up 3 bases and J gave up 5 bases, with 9 bases separating them. The CDR3 consists of 13 residues. The germline V gene has CDR1 SGHDT and CDR2 YYEEEE. Filled out from reference TRBV5-6 and TRBJ1-5, the complete variable domain reads DAGVTQSPTHLIKTRGQQVTLRCSPKSGHDTVSWYQQALGQGPQFIFQYYEEEERQRGNFPDRFSGHQFPNYSSELNVNALLLGDSALYLCASSYGGDQPQHFGDGTRLSIL.